These 2 T cell receptor beta chains originate from one sample sequenced in a study of T cells in Graves' hyperthyroidism and ophthalmopathy. Regions amplified from RNA transcripts were the TCR beta CDR3 regions. During a first-round RT-PCR of the TCR CDR3, the HTBI primer set was used. TCRdb reprocessed the multiplex PCR reads with MiXCR, giving one entry per CDR3 protein. The table has 550,000 to 600,000 distinct CDR3 sequences, roughly a sixth seen once. Sequenced sample: blood. These TCRs come from a woman between 18 and 30 years old with Graves' hyperthyroidism.

This chain joins TRBV11-3 and TRBJ2-2; the D gene is possibly TRBD1 (6 bases). Trimming left V 2 bases short and J 6 bases short, with 22 bases between. CDR1 SGHNT and CDR2 YENEEA come from the germline V gene. This CDR3 is built from 18 residues. The CDR3 loop reads CASSLLPGQGIAAGELFF. CDR3 coding DNA: TGTGCCAGCAGCTTACTACCGGGACAAGGAATTGCGGCCGGGGAGCTGTTTTTT.

This clonotype was seen a few times. The chain carries TRBV7-9 and TRBJ1-4; no reliable D call. Trimming removed 3 bases from V and 3 bases from J, with 14 bases in between. Germline V gives CDR1 SEHNR, CDR2 FQNEAQ (reference sequence). The CDR3 contains 16 residues. CDR3 amino acids: CASSFDALRSNEKLFF. CDR3 bases: TGTGCCAGCAGCTTTGATGCCCTTCGTTCTAATGAAAAACTGTTTTTT.